This is a list of T cell receptor beta chains from one sample in a study of blood T cell repertoires in COVID-19. Assay used: immunoSEQ multiplex PCR; TCRdb lists only in-frame clones, some missing. The data contain some 350,000 clones, 88% of them singletons. Sequencing was done on a sample of PBMCs or T cells enriched from blood (not recorded which). All receptors derive from a man aged 30 to 39 who had recovered from COVID-19. Each CDR3 is given with its conserved first and last residue. A D gene is named only where the DNA matches it firmly. Clone size is not always given. Where it is, it says once, few, many or a class for expanded clones.

V,J,size,D,CDR3,DNA
TRBV12-3/TRBV12-4,TRBJ1-2,NA,NA,CASSMNRVYGYTF,TGTGCCAGCAGTATGAACAGGGTATATGGCTACACCTTC
TRBV12-5,TRBJ2-1,NA,TRBD2,CASALAGGLDEQFF,TGTGCTAGTGCCTTAGCGGGGGGGCTTGATGAGCAGTTCTTC
TRBV7-7,TRBJ2-5,NA,TRBD1,CASSSGTGPQETQYF,TGTGCCAGCAGCTCCGGGACAGGGCCCCAAGAGACCCAGTACTTC
TRBV28,TRBJ1-4,NA,TRBD1,CASSSGQLNEKLFF,TGTGCCAGCAGTTCGGGACAGTTAAATGAAAAACTGTTTTTT
TRBV28,TRBJ1-2,NA,NA,CASSLVQGLNYGYTF,TGTGCCAGCAGTTTGGTCCAGGGCCTCAACTATGGCTACACCTTC
TRBV2,TRBJ2-2,NA,NA,CASSEALGGATGELFF,TGTGCCAGCAGTGAAGCGCTAGGTGGGGCAACCGGGGAGCTGTTTTTT
TRBV7-9,TRBJ2-1,NA,TRBD2,CASSSRGSGGAHYNEQFF,TGTGCCAGCAGTTCAAGAGGTAGCGGGGGGGCGCACTACAATGAGCAGTTCTTC
TRBV27,TRBJ1-3,once,TRBD1,CASSRTGMTGNTIYF,TGTGCCAGCAGCCGGACAGGGATGACGGGAAACACCATATATTTT
TRBV6-2/TRBV6-3,TRBJ2-5,NA,TRBD2,CASSPTLAGGIETQYF,TGTGCCAGCAGCCCTACCCTAGCGGGGGGCATCGAGACCCAGTACTTC
TRBV5-1,TRBJ2-7,few,NA,CASGGKDYEQYF,TGCGCCAGCGGGGGCAAGGACTACGAGCAGTACTTC
TRBV3-1/TRBV3-2,TRBJ2-2,NA,NA,CASSQDGNTGELFF,TGTGCCAGCAGCCAAGACGGGAACACCGGGGAGCTGTTTTTT
TRBV4-1,TRBJ1-2,NA,TRBD1,CASSLTPGGLYGYTF,TGCGCCAGCAGCCTTACTCCAGGGGGCCTCTATGGCTACACCTTC
TRBV7-9,TRBJ1-5,NA,TRBD1,CASSLGTGGNSNQPQHF,TGTGCCAGCAGCTTAGGGACAGGGGGTAATAGCAATCAGCCCCAGCATTTT
TRBV2,TRBJ2-3,NA,NA,CAGRREDTQYF,TGTGCCGGTAGGAGAGAAGATACGCAGTATTTT
TRBV4-2,TRBJ1-1,NA,NA,CASSQERENTEAFF,TGTGCCAGCAGCCAAGAACGGGAGAACACTGAAGCTTTCTTT
TRBV9,TRBJ2-7,few,NA,CASSSGGNEQYF,TGTGCCAGCAGCTCAGGAGGGAACGAGCAGTACTTC
TRBV4-2,TRBJ1-4,few,NA,CASSQESGGEKLFF,TGTGCCAGCAGCCAAGAGTCGGGGGGGGAAAAACTGTTTTTT
TRBV27,TRBJ1-1,NA,TRBD1,CASLGQGLSNTEAFF,TGTGCCAGCCTGGGACAGGGGCTTTCGAACACTGAAGCTTTCTTT
TRBV5-4,TRBJ1-6,NA,NA,CASSLGSGTYNSPLHF,TGTGCCAGCAGCTTGGGTTCGGGGACCTATAATTCACCCCTCCACTTT
TRBV9,TRBJ1-2,NA,NA,CASSVSPEEGGYTF,TGTGCCAGCAGCGTATCACCTGAGGAGGGTGGCTACACCTTC
TRBV24-1,TRBJ2-3,NA,TRBD1,CATSDLGTGEVNTQYF,TGTGCCACCAGTGATTTGGGGACAGGGGAGGTCAATACGCAGTATTTT
TRBV28,TRBJ1-1,NA,NA,CASRRTPGPVNTEAFF,TGTGCCAGCAGACGGACGCCAGGGCCGGTCAACACTGAAGCTTTCTTT
TRBV30,TRBJ1-6,NA,NA,CAWSVQGDSPLHF,TGTGCCTGGAGTGTACAGGGTGATTCACCCCTCCACTTT
TRBV24-1,TRBJ2-3,NA,NA,CATSDFQSTDTQYF,TGTGCCACCAGTGATTTCCAGAGCACAGATACGCAGTATTTT
TRBV11-3,TRBJ1-1,NA,TRBD1,CASSSAETGSFAFF,TGTGCCAGCAGCTCCGCCGAGACAGGGAGTTTCGCTTTCTTT
TRBV9,TRBJ1-4,NA,TRBD1,CASSQKGTGDPNEKLFF,TGTGCCAGCAGCCAGAAGGGGACAGGGGATCCTAATGAAAAACTGTTTTTT
TRBV11-2,TRBJ2-5,NA,TRBD1,CASSLDPEGGRETQYF,TGTGCCAGCAGCTTAGACCCGGAAGGGGGCCGGGAGACCCAGTACTTC
TRBV9,TRBJ2-3,NA,TRBD2,CASSVLAGVRADTQYF,TGTGCCAGCAGCGTACTAGCGGGAGTCAGGGCAGATACGCAGTATTTT
TRBV19,TRBJ2-1,NA,TRBD1,CASTQTGWNEQFF,TGTGCCAGTACCCAGACAGGGTGGAATGAGCAGTTCTTC
TRBV9,TRBJ2-7,NA,TRBD2,CASSVTSGGMYEQYF,TGTGCCAGCAGTGTAACTAGCGGGGGTATGTACGAGCAGTACTTC
TRBV30,TRBJ2-3,NA,NA,CAQGRFRDTQYF,TGTGCCCAGGGGCGGTTCAGGGATACGCAGTATTTT
TRBV6-5,TRBJ1-3,NA,TRBD1,CASRVGQGFGNTIYF,TGTGCCAGCAGGGTTGGACAGGGTTTTGGAAACACCATATATTTT
TRBV18,TRBJ2-3,NA,NA,CASSAAVSFTDTQYF,TGTGCCAGCTCTGCGGCGGTTTCCTTCACAGATACGCAGTATTTT
TRBV11-2,TRBJ2-1,NA,TRBD2,CASTPSGSYNEQFF,TGTGCCAGCACCCCTAGCGGATCCTACAATGAGCAGTTCTTC
TRBV5-4,TRBJ1-1,NA,TRBD1,CASSPSPDRENTEAFF,TGTGCCAGCAGCCCCTCCCCGGACAGGGAGAACACTGAAGCTTTCTTT
TRBV5-6,TRBJ2-5,NA,TRBD2,CASSGGLVQETQYF,TGTGCCAGCAGCGGAGGACTAGTTCAAGAGACCCAGTACTTC